This TCR beta chain was recovered during a study of blood T cells in healthy people across ages. The sample holds a few counts of this clonotype. This CDR3 region has 15 residues. Deletions cut 7 bases from V and 4 bases from J, with 19 bases between. Germline V gene sequence: CDR1 LGHNT, CDR2 FRNRAP. It was with a sample-barcoded 5' primer and a J-beta primer mix that a second PCR of about 6 to 12 cycles was run. MiXCR, run by TCRdb on the 5' RACE reads, gives a single entry per CDR3 protein. The sample lists approximately 760,000 distinct CDR3 sequences, roughly 25% seen once, with under 10% in the top ten. The sample also formed part of further work on T cells of mothers and their children. In that study: Biologically related mothers and children overlapped slightly more than unrelated pairs, a non-significant difference.

The sequencing input was blood. The TCR comes from a boy under 18 in good health. The chain carries TRBV12-5 and TRBJ2-5; D remains ambiguous. The DNA for the CDR3 is TGTGCTAGTGCCTCGATTCGACGTACCGGAGAGACCCAGTACTTC. Translation gives CASASIRRTGETQYF. The whole variable domain, filled in from reference TRBV12-5 and TRBJ2-5, reads DARVTQTPRHKVTEMGQEVTMRCQPILGHNTVFWYRQTMMQGLELLAYFRNRAPLDDSGMPKDRFSAEMPDATLATLKIQPSEPRDSAVYFCASASIRRTGETQYFGPGTRLLVL.